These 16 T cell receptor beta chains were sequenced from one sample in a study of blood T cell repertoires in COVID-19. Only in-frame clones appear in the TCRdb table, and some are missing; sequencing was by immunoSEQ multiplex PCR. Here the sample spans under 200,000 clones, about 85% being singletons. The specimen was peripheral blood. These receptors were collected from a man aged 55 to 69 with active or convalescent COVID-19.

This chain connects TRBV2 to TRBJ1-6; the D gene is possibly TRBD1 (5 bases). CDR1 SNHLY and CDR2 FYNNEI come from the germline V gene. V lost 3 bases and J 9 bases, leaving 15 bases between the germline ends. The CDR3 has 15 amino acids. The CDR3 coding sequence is TGTGCCAGCAGTGACGTCAGGGCCGGGGGTTCACCCCTCCACTTT. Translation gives CASSDVRAGGSPLHF.

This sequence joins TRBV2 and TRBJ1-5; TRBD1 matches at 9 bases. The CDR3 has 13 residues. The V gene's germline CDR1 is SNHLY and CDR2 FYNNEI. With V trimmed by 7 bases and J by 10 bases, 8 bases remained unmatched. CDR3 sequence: CASNSGTGPPQHF. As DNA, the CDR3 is TGTGCCAGCAATTCCGGGACAGGGCCTCCCCAGCATTTT.

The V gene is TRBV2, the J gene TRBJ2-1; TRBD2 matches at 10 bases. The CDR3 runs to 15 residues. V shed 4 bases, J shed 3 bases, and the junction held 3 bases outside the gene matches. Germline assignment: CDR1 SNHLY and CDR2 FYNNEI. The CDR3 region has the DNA TGTGCCAGCAGTGGGGAGCGGGGGGGCTACAATGAGCAGTTCTTC. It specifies CASSGERGGYNEQFF.

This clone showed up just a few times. CDR3 bases: TGTGCCAGCAGTCCTCCGGACAGGGTGGGTTCACCCCTCCACTTT. Its protein product is CASSPPDRVGSPLHF. The chain couples TRBV2 to TRBJ1-6; 8 bases map to TRBD1. The CDR3 sequence is 15 residues long. Germline lookup yields CDR1 SNHLY and CDR2 FYNNEI. The V segment lost 5 bases and the J segment 9 bases; nucleotides outside the gene matches: 9.

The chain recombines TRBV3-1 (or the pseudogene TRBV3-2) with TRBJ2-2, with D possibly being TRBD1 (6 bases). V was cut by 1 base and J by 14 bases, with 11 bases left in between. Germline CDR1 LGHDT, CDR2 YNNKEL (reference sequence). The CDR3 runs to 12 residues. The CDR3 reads CASSQGGLGLFF. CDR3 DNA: TGTGCCAGCAGCCAAGGGGGGCTAGGACTGTTTTTT.

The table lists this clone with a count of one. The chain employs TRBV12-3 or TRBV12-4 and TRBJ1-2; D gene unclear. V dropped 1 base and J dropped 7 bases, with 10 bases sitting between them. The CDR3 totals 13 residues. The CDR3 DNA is TGTGCCAGCAGTTTAGAAAGAGTTGGTGGCTACACCTTC. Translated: CASSLERVGGYTF.

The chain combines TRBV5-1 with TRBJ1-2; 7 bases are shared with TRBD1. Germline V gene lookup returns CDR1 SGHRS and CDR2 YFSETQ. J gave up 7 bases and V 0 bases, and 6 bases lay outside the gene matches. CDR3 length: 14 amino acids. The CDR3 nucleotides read TGCGCCAGCAGCTTGGCCGGGAGGGGGCTTGGCTACACCTTC. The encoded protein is CASSLAGRGLGYTF.

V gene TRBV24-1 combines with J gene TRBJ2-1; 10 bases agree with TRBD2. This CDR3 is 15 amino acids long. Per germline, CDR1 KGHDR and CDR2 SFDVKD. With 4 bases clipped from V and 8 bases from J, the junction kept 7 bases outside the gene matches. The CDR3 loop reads CATSDPSGGLDEQFF. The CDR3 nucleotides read TGTGCCACCAGTGACCCTAGCGGGGGTCTCGATGAGCAGTTCTTC.

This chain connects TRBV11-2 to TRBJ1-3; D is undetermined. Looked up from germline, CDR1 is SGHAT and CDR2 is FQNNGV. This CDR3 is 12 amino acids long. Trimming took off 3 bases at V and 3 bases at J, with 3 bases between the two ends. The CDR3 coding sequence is TGTGCCAGCAGCTTTTATGGAAACACCATATATTTT. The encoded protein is CASSFYGNTIYF. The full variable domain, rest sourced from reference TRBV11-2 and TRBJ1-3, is EAGVAQSPRYKIIEKRQSVAFWCNPISGHATLYWYQQILGQGPKLLIQFQNNGVVDDSQLPKDRFSAERLKGVDSTLKIQPAKLEDSAVYLCASSFYGNTIYFGEGSWLTVV.

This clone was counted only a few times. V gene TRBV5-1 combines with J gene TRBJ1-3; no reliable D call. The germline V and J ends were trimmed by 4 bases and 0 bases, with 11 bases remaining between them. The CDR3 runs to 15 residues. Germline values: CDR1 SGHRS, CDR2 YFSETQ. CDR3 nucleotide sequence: TGCGCCAGCAGCCCACAGAGTAGCTCTGGAAACACCATATATTTT. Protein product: CASSPQSSSGNTIYF.

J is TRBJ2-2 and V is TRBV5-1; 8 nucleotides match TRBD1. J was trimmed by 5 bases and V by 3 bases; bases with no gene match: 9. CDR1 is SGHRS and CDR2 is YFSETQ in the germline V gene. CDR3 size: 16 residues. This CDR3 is CASSSGSGGATGELFF. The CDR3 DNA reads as TGCGCCAGCAGCTCTGGATCAGGGGGCGCGACCGGGGAGCTGTTTTTT.

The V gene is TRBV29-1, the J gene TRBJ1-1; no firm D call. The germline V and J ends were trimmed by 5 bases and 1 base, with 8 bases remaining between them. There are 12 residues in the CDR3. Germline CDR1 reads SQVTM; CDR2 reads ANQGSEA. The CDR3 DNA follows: TGCAGCGTTCGCAGAACGAACACTGAAGCTTTCTTT. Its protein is CSVRRTNTEAFF.

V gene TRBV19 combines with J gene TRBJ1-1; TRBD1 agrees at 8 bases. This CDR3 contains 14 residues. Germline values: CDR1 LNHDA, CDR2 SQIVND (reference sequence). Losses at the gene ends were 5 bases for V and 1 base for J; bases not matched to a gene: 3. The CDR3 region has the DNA TGTGCCAGTAGTGGAGGACAGGGGAACACTGAAGCTTTCTTT. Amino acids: CASSGGQGNTEAFF. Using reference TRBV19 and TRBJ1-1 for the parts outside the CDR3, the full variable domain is DGGITQSPKYLFRKEGQNVTLSCEQNLNHDAMYWYRQDPGQGLRLIYYSQIVNDFQKGDIAEGYSVSREKKESFPLTVTSAQKNPTAFYLCASSGGQGNTEAFFGQGTRLTVV.

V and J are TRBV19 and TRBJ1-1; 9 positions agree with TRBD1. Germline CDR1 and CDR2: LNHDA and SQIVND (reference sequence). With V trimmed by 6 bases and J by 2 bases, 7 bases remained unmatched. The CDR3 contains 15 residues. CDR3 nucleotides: TGTGCCAGTAGACCCGGGACAGGGAGAAACACTGAAGCTTTCTTT. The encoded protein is CASRPGTGRNTEAFF.

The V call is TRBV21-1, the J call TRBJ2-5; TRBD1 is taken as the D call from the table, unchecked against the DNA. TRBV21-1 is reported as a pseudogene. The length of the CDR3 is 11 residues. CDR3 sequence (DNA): TGTGCCAGCGGGCTACTAGAGACCCAGTACTTC. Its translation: CASGLLETQYF.

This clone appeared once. The CDR3 protein is CASSYPGQPAFF. The CDR3, as DNA: TGTGCCAGCAGCTACCCGGGACAGCCAGCTTTCTTT. The chain is built from TRBV7-3 and TRBJ1-1; TRBD1 agrees at 7 bases. Germline loops: CDR1 SGHTA, CDR2 FQGTGA. This CDR3 is 12 amino acids long. After removal of 4 bases from V and 10 bases from J, the junction contained 6 bases not matched to a gene.